This passage covers 15 T cell receptor beta chains from one sample sequenced in a study of post-analysis software for immune sequencing data. Unique molecular identifiers had been added to the TCR beta cDNA libraries. TCRdb re-analysed the PCR reads in MiXCR, keeping a single row per CDR3 protein. Seen here are some 700,000 distinct CDR3 sequences, 55% to 60% observed once, and the top ten hold about 11%. Their specific antigens are unknown. Findings of the study overall: The study found TRBV5-6, TRBV5-1 and TRBV20-1 among 4 or 5 TRBV segments more frequent in patients than controls.

The material sequenced was blood. All receptors derive from a girl between 2 and 10 years old with multiple sclerosis.

J is TRBJ2-1 and V is TRBV7-2; TRBD1 matches 12 bases. Germline loops: CDR1 SGHTA, CDR2 FQGNSA. The CDR3 is made up of 14 amino acids. Trimming removed 6 bases from V and 8 bases from J; junction bases left unmatched: 5. The CDR3 region has the DNA TGTGCCAGCAGTGGGACAGGGGGCCGGTATGAGCAGTTCTTC. Translated: CASSGTGGRYEQFF.

This clonotype was observed a few times. This chain connects TRBV20-1 to TRBJ1-3, with D maybe TRBD1 (5 bases). V lost 3 bases and J 0 bases, leaving 15 bases between the germline ends. The V gene's germline CDR1 is DFQATT and CDR2 SNEGSKA (reference sequence). CDR3 length equals 16 residues. CDR3 amino acids: CSARGPAGPSGNTIYF. DNA of the CDR3: TGCAGTGCTAGGGGTCCCGCGGGGCCCTCTGGAAACACCATATATTTT.

The rearrangement links TRBV7-3 to TRBJ2-1, with no clear D. The germline V and J ends were trimmed by 2 bases and 3 bases, with 5 bases remaining between them. CDR1 SGHTA and CDR2 FQGTGA come from the germline V gene. CDR3 length: 13 amino acids. The chain's CDR3 is CASSLEFYNEQFF. The CDR3, as DNA: TGTGCCAGCAGCTTAGAATTCTACAATGAGCAGTTCTTC.

The chain links TRBV20-1 to TRBJ1-2; 11 positions match TRBD1. CDR1 is DFQATT, CDR2 SNEGSKA, per germline (reference sequence). This CDR3 is 14 amino acids long. The V segment lost 6 bases and the J segment 8 bases; nucleotides outside the gene matches: 11. The CDR3 coding sequence is TGCAGTGCCCCTGGCACGGACAGGGGGCAAGGCTACACCTTC. Translated, it gives CSAPGTDRGQGYTF.

This rearrangement joins TRBV6-5 to TRBJ2-4, with TRBD1 identical over 10 bases. The germline gives CDR1 MNHEY, CDR2 SVGAGI. V lost 6 bases and J lost 15; bases outside the gene matches: 14. The CDR3 totals 14 residues. For the CDR3, the DNA is TGTGCCAGCAGCCCCCGGACAGGGGGTGAAACGTGGTACTTC. Translating gives CASSPRTGGETWYF.

The chain combines TRBV7-2 with TRBJ2-3; 11 bases are a match to TRBD2. Germline V gives CDR1 SGHTA, CDR2 FQGNSA. V lost 5 bases to trimming and J lost 3 bases; unmatched junction nucleotides: 7. CDR3 size: 16 residues. As DNA, the CDR3 is TGTGCCAGCAGCCTCCGTAGCGGGAGGGGAACAGATACGCAGTATTTT. This gives the protein CASSLRSGRGTDTQYF.

The rearrangement joins TRBV5-1 to TRBJ2-1; 7 nucleotides line up with TRBD1. CDR3 length equals 15 residues. With 0 bases clipped from V and 8 bases from J, the junction kept 8 bases outside the gene matches. Germline CDR1 reads SGHRS; CDR2 reads YFSETQ. The CDR3: CASSLGEGAHHEQFF. CDR3 DNA sequence: TGCGCCAGCAGCTTGGGAGAGGGGGCGCACCATGAGCAGTTCTTC.

The rearrangement uses TRBV7-8 and TRBJ2-3; a weak D match, TRBD1 (5 bases). V was cut by 3 bases and J by 4 bases, with 8 bases left in between. Per germline, CDR1 SGHVS and CDR2 FQNEAQ. CDR3 length: 13 amino acids. The CDR3 bases are TGTGCCAGCAGCTTTTACAGGCCAGATACGCAGTATTTT. This codes for CASSFYRPDTQYF.

The chain employs TRBV6-5 and TRBJ2-1, with 9 nucleotides matching TRBD1. With 0 bases clipped from V and 7 bases from J, the junction kept 4 bases outside the gene matches. Germline V gene data show CDR1 as MNHEY and CDR2 as SVGAGI. CDR3 length: 15 residues. CDR3 loop: CASSYSTGGANEQFF. The CDR3 DNA reads TGTGCCAGCAGTTACTCGACAGGGGGTGCGAATGAGCAGTTCTTC.

The V and J genes are TRBV5-6 and TRBJ1-1; tentative D call: TRBD1 (6 bases). V dropped 0 bases and J dropped 0 bases, with 12 bases sitting between them. In germline, CDR1 is SGHDT, CDR2 YYEEEE. The CDR3 covers 16 residues. The CDR3 sequence is CASSLGPGALNTEAFF. The CDR3 DNA follows: TGTGCCAGCAGCTTGGGACCGGGGGCCTTGAACACTGAAGCTTTCTTT.

This rearrangement joins TRBV20-1 to TRBJ2-5; D possibly corresponds to TRBD2 (6 bases). Germline CDR1 reads DFQATT; CDR2 reads SNEGSKA (reference sequence). CDR3 size: 16 residues. Between the trimmed V and J ends, which lost 1 base and 2 bases, there was a span of 17 bases. In nucleotides, the CDR3 is TGCAGTGCTAGAGGGAGAGGGGTGGCGGGACAAGAGACCCAGTACTTC. Translating gives CSARGRGVAGQETQYF.

This chain links TRBV7-3 with TRBJ2-1; unclear D gene. Germline lookup yields CDR1 SGHTA and CDR2 FQGTGA. The CDR3 is 11 amino acids. V was pared by 4 bases and J by 12 bases, with 10 bases between. Here the CDR3 reads CASSSGRGQFF. The CDR3 nucleotides read TGTGCCAGCAGCTCCGGACGAGGGCAGTTCTTC.

The gene calls are TRBV27 and TRBJ1-2, with no clear D. V was pared by 4 bases and J by 2 bases, with 11 bases between. The CDR3 is made up of 14 amino acids. Germline assignment: CDR1 MNHEY and CDR2 SMNVEV (reference sequence). CDR3 coding DNA: TGTGCCAGCAGTTCTTTGGACTGGAACTATGGCTACACCTTC. This codes for CASSSLDWNYGYTF.

The chain links TRBV7-2 to TRBJ2-1; 8 nucleotides agree with TRBD2. In germline, CDR1 is SGHTA, CDR2 FQGNSA. The CDR3 has 16 residues. The J segment lost 1 base and the V segment lost 5 bases, leaving 7 bases of the junction unmatched. This CDR3 reads CASSRTAGGSYNEQFF. The CDR3 bases are TGTGCCAGCAGCCGAACGGCGGGGGGTTCCTACAATGAGCAGTTCTTC.

CDR3 DNA sequence: TGTGCCAGCAAGATGGGGGGCTCCTACAATGAGCAGTTCTTC. It encodes CASKMGGSYNEQFF. The chain uses TRBV25-1 and TRBJ2-1; D might be TRBD2 (6 bases). V was shortened by 7 bases and J by 0 bases, with 10 bases between the two germline ends. CDR1 and CDR2 from the germline V gene are MGHDK and SYGVNS. This CDR3 comprises 14 residues. The full variable domain, in which reference TRBV25-1 and TRBJ2-1 provide the parts outside the CDR3, is EADIYQTPRYLVIGTGKKITLECSQTMGHDKMYWYQQDPGMELHLIHYSYGVNSTEKGDLSSESTVSRIRTEHFPLTLESARPSHTSQYLCASKMGGSYNEQFFGPGTRLTVL.